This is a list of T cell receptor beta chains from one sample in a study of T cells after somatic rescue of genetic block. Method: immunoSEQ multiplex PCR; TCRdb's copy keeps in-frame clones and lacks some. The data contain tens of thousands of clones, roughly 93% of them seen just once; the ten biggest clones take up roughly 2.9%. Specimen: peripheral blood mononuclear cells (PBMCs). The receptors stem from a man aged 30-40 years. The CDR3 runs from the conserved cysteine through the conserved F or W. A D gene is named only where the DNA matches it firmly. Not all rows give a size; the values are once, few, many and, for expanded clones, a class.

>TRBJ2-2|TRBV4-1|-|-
TGCGCCAGCAGCCAAGTCGTCAGGACAAACACCGGGGAGCTGTTTTTT
CASSQVVRTNTGELFF
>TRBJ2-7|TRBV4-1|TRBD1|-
TGCGCCAGCAGCCCCTCCGGGACAGGGGTCTACGAGCAGTACTTC
CASSPSGTGVYEQYF
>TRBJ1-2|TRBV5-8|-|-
TGTGCCAGCAGCGCTCGGCCCCCCGATGGCTATGGCTACACCTTC
CASSARPPDGYGYTF
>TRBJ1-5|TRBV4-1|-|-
TGCGCCAGCAGCCAACCGGGAGGTGGTGATAATCAGCCCCAGCATTTT
CASSQPGGGDNQPQHF
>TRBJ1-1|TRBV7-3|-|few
TGTGCCAGCAGCTTTTCTATGAACACTGAAGCTTTCTTT
CASSFSMNTEAFF
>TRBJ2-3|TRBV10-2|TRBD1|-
TGCGCCACGACAGGGGTGAAAGATACGCAGTATTTT
CATTGVKDTQYF
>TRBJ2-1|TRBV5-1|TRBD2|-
TGCGCCAGCAGCTTGGGAGCGGGGGGGCCCAATTACGAGCAGTTCTTC
CASSLGAGGPNYEQFF
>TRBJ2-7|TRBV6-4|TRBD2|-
TGTGCCACTCGCTCGGGGGGAACCTACGAGCAGTACTTC
CATRSGGTYEQYF
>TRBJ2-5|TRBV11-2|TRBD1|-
TGTGCCAGCAGCTTATTTGTGACAGGGGAGACCCAGTACTTC
CASSLFVTGETQYF
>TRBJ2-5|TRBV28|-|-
TGTGCCAGCAGTATCCGACAGCTCCAAGAGACCCAGTACTTC
CASSIRQLQETQYF
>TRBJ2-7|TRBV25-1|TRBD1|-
TGTGCCAGCAGCGGACCCGGGACAGGGCCTTCCTACGAGCAGTACTTC
CASSGPGTGPSYEQYF
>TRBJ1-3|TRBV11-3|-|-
TGTGCCAGCGGACAGAGCTCTGGAAACACCATATATTTT
CASGQSSGNTIYF
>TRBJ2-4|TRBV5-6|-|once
TGTGCCAGCACCCTCGGCGTCAGGGACATTCAGTACTTC
CASTLGVRDIQYF
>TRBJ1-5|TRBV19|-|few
TGTGCCAGTAGTATAGTTGGGGGACAGCCCCAGCATTTT
CASSIVGGQPQHF
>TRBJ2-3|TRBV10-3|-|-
TGTGCCATCAGGAAGACTAGTTCGGGGTGGCTGGTAGATACGCAGTATTTT
CAIRKTSSGWLVDTQYF
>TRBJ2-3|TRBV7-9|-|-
TGTGCCAGCCAGTCCGGGACATCGCTTCTCACAGATACGCAGTATTTT
CASQSGTSLLTDTQYF
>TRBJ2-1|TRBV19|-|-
TGTGCCAGTAGTCGCGGGGCGGCCTACAATGAGCAGTTCTTC
CASSRGAAYNEQFF
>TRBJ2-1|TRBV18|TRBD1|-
TGTGCCAGCTCACCAACACAGGGGGGTGAGCAGTTCTTC
CASSPTQGGEQFF
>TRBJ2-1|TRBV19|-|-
TGTGCCAGTAGTAGGGGGCCCGGGGGACCCTACAATGAGCAGTTCTTC
CASSRGPGGPYNEQFF
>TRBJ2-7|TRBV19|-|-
TGTGCCAGTAGTAACCGAATCAGCGGATCCTCCTACGAGCAGTACTTC
CASSNRISGSSYEQYF
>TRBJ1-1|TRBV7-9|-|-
TGTGCCAGCAGCTTAGAGGGATTCTTT
CASSLEGFF
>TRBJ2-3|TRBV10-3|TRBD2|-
TGTGCCACAGGACGGGGGGATTCAGATACGCAGTATTTT
CATGRGDSDTQYF
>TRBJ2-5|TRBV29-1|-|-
TGCAGCGGGGCCGCCTACTTAAGGGTCGAAGAAGAGACCCAGTACTTC
CSGAAYLRVEEETQYF
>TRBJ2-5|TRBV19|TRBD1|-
TGTGCCAGTCCCGCGGGGACAGGGGAAGAGACCCAGTACTTC
CASPAGTGEETQYF
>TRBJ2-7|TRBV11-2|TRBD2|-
TGTGCCAGCTGCCGGGAGGGCCGCTCCTACGAGCAGTACTTC
CASCREGRSYEQYF
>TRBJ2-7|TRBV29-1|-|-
TGCAGCGTTGAGACCGGGACGGAATCCTACGAGCAGTACTTC
CSVETGTESYEQYF
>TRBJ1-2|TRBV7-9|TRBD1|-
TGTGCCAGCAGCCCGACGGGACAGGGGGCTTGGTATGGCTACACCTTC
CASSPTGQGAWYGYTF
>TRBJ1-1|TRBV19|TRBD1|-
TGTGCCAGTAGTATCGGACAGGCTGGGCACACTGAAGCTTTCTTT
CASSIGQAGHTEAFF
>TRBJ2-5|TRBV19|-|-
TGTGCCAGTAGTATAGATTCCGGCTGGGAGACCCAGTACTTC
CASSIDSGWETQYF
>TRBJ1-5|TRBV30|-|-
TGTGCCTGGAGTGTAGGCAGGGTTACGCAGCCCCAGCATTTT
CAWSVGRVTQPQHF
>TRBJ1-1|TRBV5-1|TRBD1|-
TGCGCCAGCAGCTCAACCGGGACAGGCGTTACTGAAGCTTTCTTT
CASSSTGTGVTEAFF
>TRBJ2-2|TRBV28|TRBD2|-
TGTGCCAGCAGTTTGTCTCCGGGACTAGCGGGAAGGCTGTTTTTT
CASSLSPGLAGRLFF